Listed here are 14 T cell receptor beta chains from one sample, sequenced in a study of T cell responses to AZD1222 COVID-19 vaccine. Sequenced by immunoSEQ multiplex PCR; TCRdb stores in-frame clones only, minus some. Among 57,000 or so clones listed, roughly three quarters were seen once. The specimen was peripheral blood, collected on day 0 of AZD1222 vaccination. The receptor source for this set is an adult in good health.

The chain links TRBV5-6 to TRBJ2-7; D gene ambiguous. The CDR3 has 13 residues. Per the germline V gene, CDR1 is SGHDT and CDR2 is YYEEEE. Trimming took off 0 bases at V and 2 bases at J, with 6 bases between the two ends. The CDR3 region has the DNA TGTGCCAGCAGCTTGGACGTGGCCTACGAGCAGTACTTC. Amino acids: CASSLDVAYEQYF.

This chain links TRBV10-3 with TRBJ2-4, with TRBD1 matching over 7 bases. J gave up 0 bases and V 10 bases, and 9 bases lay outside the gene matches. This CDR3 is 15 amino acids long. Germline V CDR1 and CDR2: ENHRY, SYGVKD. The CDR3 spells CASRDSELAKNIQYF. The CDR3 nucleotides read TGTGCCAGCAGGGACAGCGAGTTAGCCAAAAACATTCAGTACTTC.

Notes on this clone: Distinct nucleotide sequences in the sample also encode this CDR3. This chain joins TRBV7-2 and TRBJ2-5, with D possibly TRBD2 on 7 matching bases. Germline V gene data show CDR1 as SGHTA and CDR2 as FQGNSA. The CDR3 covers 14 residues. V lost 3 bases, J lost 1 base, and 9 bases lay in between. The CDR3 spells CASSFGGAQETQYF. CDR3 nucleotide sequence: TGTGCCAGCAGCTTTGGGGGGGCCCAAGAGACCCAGTACTTC.

This clone was observed once. The chain is built from TRBV19 and TRBJ2-5, with TRBD1 identical over 8 bases. The V segment lost 5 bases and the J segment 2 bases; nucleotides outside the gene matches: 4. Looked up from germline, CDR1 is LNHDA and CDR2 is SQIVND (reference sequence). This CDR3 region has 14 residues. In DNA form, the CDR3 reads TGTGCCAGTAGTCCCGGGACAGGACAAGAGACCCAGTACTTC. It is translated as CASSPGTGQETQYF.

This clone was seen more than once but under ten times. J is TRBJ2-1 and V is TRBV20-1; D uncertain. V was trimmed by 6 bases and J by 7 bases, leaving 10 bases between them. This CDR3 has 11 amino acids. CDR1 and CDR2 (germline): DFQATT, SNEGSKA (reference sequence). CDR3: CSASRWNEQFF. CDR3 bases: TGCAGTGCATCTAGGTGGAATGAGCAGTTCTTC.

This chain links TRBV4-3 with TRBJ2-3; D perhaps matches TRBD2 (6 bases). The germline V and J ends were trimmed by 4 bases and 5 bases, with 10 bases remaining between them. The CDR3 loop spans 13 amino acids. The V gene's germline CDR1 is LGHNA and CDR2 YSLEER. CDR3: CASSPRRGDTQYF. CDR3 in DNA: TGCGCCAGCAGCCCCCGGAGGGGAGATACGCAGTATTTT.

The chain carries TRBV30 and TRBJ1-4, with D unresolved. Trimming took off 3 bases at V and 8 bases at J, with 19 bases between the two ends. Per the germline V gene, CDR1 is GTSNPN and CDR2 is SVGIG (reference sequence). CDR3 size: 15 residues. The chain's CDR3 is CAWSPTRALGEKLFF. The DNA of the CDR3 is TGTGCCTGGAGCCCTACCCGGGCACTCGGAGAAAAACTGTTTTTT.

V usage is TRBV28 and J usage is TRBJ1-1; tentative D call: TRBD1 (5 bases). CDR1 is MDHEN and CDR2 is SYDVKM in the germline V gene. Between the trimmed V and J ends, which lost 2 bases and 10 bases, there was a span of 8 bases. This CDR3 comprises 11 residues. CDR3 sequence: CASSLRGSAFF. The CDR3 DNA is TGTGCCAGCAGTTTACGGGGCTCAGCTTTCTTT.

V and J are TRBV24-1 and TRBJ1-2, with D uncertain. Germline V lookup: CDR1 KGHDR, CDR2 SFDVKD. The V end was cut by 1 base, the J end by 7 bases, with 6 bases between. The CDR3 is 12 amino acids. The CDR3 sequence is CATSDFVGGYTF. CDR3 sequence (DNA): TGTGCCACCAGTGATTTTGTCGGTGGCTACACCTTC.

The chain is built from TRBV28 and TRBJ2-7; tentatively, D is TRBD2 (5 bases). Germline loops: CDR1 MDHEN, CDR2 SYDVKM. With 10 bases removed from V and 2 bases from J, the gap between germline ends came to 12 bases. The CDR3 loop spans 12 amino acids. As DNA, the CDR3 is TGTGCCACGACGGACGGGGCCTACGAGCAGTACTTC. Protein: CATTDGAYEQYF. Together with reference TRBV28 and TRBJ2-7, the CDR3 gives the full variable domain: DVKVTQSSRYLVKRTGEKVFLECVQDMDHENMFWYRQDPGLGLRLIYFSYDVKMKEKGDIPEGYSVSREKKERFSLILESASTNQTSMYLCATTDGAYEQYFGPGTRLTVT.

V is TRBV7-9 and J is TRBJ1-2, with D perhaps matching TRBD1 (5 bases). Trimming took off 5 bases at V and 6 bases at J, with 13 bases between the two ends. The length of the CDR3 is 13 residues. Germline V gives CDR1 SEHNR, CDR2 FQNEAQ (reference sequence). The CDR3 region is CASSLTAKNGYTF. DNA of the CDR3: TGTGCCAGCAGCCTGACAGCCAAGAATGGCTACACCTTC.

This clone came up a few times. The V gene is TRBV5-4, the J gene TRBJ1-3, with D possibly TRBD1 on 6 matching bases. Germline-derived CDR1 and CDR2 are SGHNT and YYREEE (reference sequence). The V and J ends lost 2 bases and 0 bases respectively, with 12 bases between them. CDR3 size: 16 residues. The CDR3 DNA follows: TGTGCCAGCAGCTTAGGGACAATCCGCTCTGGAAACACCATATATTTT. It yields the protein CASSLGTIRSGNTIYF.

The rearrangement uses TRBV6-5 and TRBJ2-3, with D unclear. V was cut by 2 bases and J by 3 bases, with 9 bases left in between. CDR1 is MNHEY and CDR2 is SVGAGI in the germline V gene. This CDR3 has 14 amino acids. The DNA for the CDR3 is TGTGCCAGCAGTTACGGGGTAGAAACAGATACGCAGTATTTT. Translation gives CASSYGVETDTQYF.

V usage is TRBV4-3 and J usage is TRBJ2-1; maybe TRBD1 (7 bases). Germline CDR1 LGHNA, CDR2 YSLEER. The CDR3 consists of 15 residues. V was cut by 4 bases and J by 4 bases, with 14 bases left in between. Here the CDR3 reads CASSRGTEVYNEQFF. The CDR3, as DNA: TGCGCCAGCAGCCGCGGGACAGAAGTTTACAATGAGCAGTTCTTC.